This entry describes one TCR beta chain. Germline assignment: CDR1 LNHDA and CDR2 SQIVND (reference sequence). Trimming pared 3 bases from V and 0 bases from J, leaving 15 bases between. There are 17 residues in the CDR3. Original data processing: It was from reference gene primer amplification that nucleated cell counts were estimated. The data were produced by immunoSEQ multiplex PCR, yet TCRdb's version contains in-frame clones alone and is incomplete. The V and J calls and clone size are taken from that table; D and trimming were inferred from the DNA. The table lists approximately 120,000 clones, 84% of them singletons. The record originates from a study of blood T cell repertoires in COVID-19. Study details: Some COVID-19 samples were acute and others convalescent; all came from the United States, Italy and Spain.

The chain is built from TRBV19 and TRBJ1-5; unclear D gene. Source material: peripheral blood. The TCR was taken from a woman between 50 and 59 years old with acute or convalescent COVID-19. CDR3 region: CASSILRPSVSNQPQHF. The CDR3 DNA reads TGTGCCAGTAGTATCCTCAGACCGAGCGTTAGCAATCAGCCCCAGCATTTT.